The 8 T cell receptor beta chains in this list originate from one sample, sequenced in a study of regulatory T cells in long-lasting Graves disease. Arm-PCR of CDR3 regions and iRepertoire HTBI primers were used to build TCR beta libraries. TCRdb redid the calling of the multiplex PCR reads with MiXCR, one entry per CDR3 protein. The table has hundreds of thousands of distinct CDR3 sequences, less than 20% seen once. Described time point: newly diagnosed GD, antithyroid drugs for less than 3 months. Construction of the TCR library relied on RNA isolated from PBMCs. This sample was shared with a second study, whose subject was T cells in Graves' hyperthyroidism and ophthalmopathy.

The sequencing here drew on peripheral blood mononuclear cells (PBMCs), taken at new diagnosis, from a patient treated with antithyroid drugs. The source is a woman in her thirties with Graves disease.

This clonotype has at least ten counts. This chain uses TRBV7-3 with TRBJ2-7, with 12 nucleotides matching TRBD2. There are 15 residues in the CDR3. J lost 4 bases, V lost 5 bases, and 6 bases had no gene match. Germline values: CDR1 SGHTA, CDR2 FQGTGA. The CDR3 region has the DNA TGTGCCAGCAGCAAGACTAGCGGGGGTTCTTACGAGCAGTACTTC. Translated, it gives CASSKTSGGSYEQYF.

The table lists this clonotype with many counts. The rearrangement uses TRBV7-9 and TRBJ2-2, with D perhaps assigned TRBD1 or TRBD2 (5 bases each). The germline V and J ends were trimmed by 2 bases and 5 bases, with 12 bases remaining between them. The length of the CDR3 is 15 residues. Per germline, CDR1 SEHNR and CDR2 FQNEAQ (reference sequence). CDR3 coding DNA: TGTGCCAGCAGCTTACCGGGGCCGCAGACCGGGGAGCTGTTTTTT. As protein: CASSLPGPQTGELFF.

Many counts were recorded for this clonotype. The chain joins TRBV6-1 to TRBJ2-7; TRBD1 matches 7 bases. The trim removed 6 bases at V and 6 bases at J, leaving 14 bases unmatched. Germline V gene lookup returns CDR1 MNHNS and CDR2 SASEGT. The CDR3 is 15 residues long. DNA of the CDR3: TGTGCCAGCAGCCCCCGACCGGGACAGTCCCGCGAGCAGTACTTC. It encodes CASSPRPGQSREQYF.

This clonotype has ten or more counts. V usage is TRBV27 and J usage is TRBJ1-2, with 9 bases fitting TRBD1. CDR1 MNHEY and CDR2 SMNVEV come from the germline V gene (reference sequence). V was clipped by 6 bases and J by 3 bases; unmatched bases: 5. The CDR3 loop spans 14 amino acids. The chain's CDR3 is CASRGTGSHYGYTF. Here the CDR3 DNA reads TGTGCCAGCAGAGGGACAGGGTCGCACTATGGCTACACCTTC.

The table lists this clonotype with a few counts. V and J are TRBV9 and TRBJ2-5; D might be TRBD1 (5 bases). Germline assignment: CDR1 SGDLS and CDR2 YYNGEE. The CDR3 has 16 amino acids. V was shortened by 0 bases and J by 3 bases, with 15 bases between the two germline ends. This CDR3 is CASSVGLGQGEETQYF. The DNA of the CDR3 is TGTGCCAGCAGCGTAGGACTGGGGCAGGGTGAAGAGACCCAGTACTTC. Full variable domain (remainder filled in from reference TRBV9 and TRBJ2-5): DSGVTQTPKHLITATGQRVTLRCSPRSGDLSVYWYQQSLDQGLQFLIQYYNGEERAKGNILERFSAQQFPDLHSELNLSSLELGDSALYFCASSVGLGQGEETQYFGPGTRLLVL.

This clonotype was counted at least ten times. This chain joins TRBV27 and TRBJ2-1; 7 nucleotides align to TRBD1. This CDR3 spans 14 amino acids. CDR1 is MNHEY and CDR2 is SMNVEV in the germline V gene (reference sequence). After removal of 8 bases from V and 2 bases from J, the junction contained 6 bases not matched to a gene. The CDR3 sequence: CASRQGPPYNEQFF. For the CDR3, the DNA is TGTGCCAGCCGACAGGGCCCTCCCTACAATGAGCAGTTCTTC.

The V and J genes are TRBV5-1 and TRBJ2-1; 7 bases map to TRBD2. J was trimmed by 6 bases and V by 4 bases; bases with no gene match: 13. This CDR3 is 16 amino acids long. CDR1 is SGHRS and CDR2 is YFSETQ in the germline V gene. CDR3 coding DNA: TGCGCCAGCAGCCTTCCTAGCGGATCTAGAGGCAATGAGCAGTTCTTC. This translates into CASSLPSGSRGNEQFF.

The chain has TRBV5-1 and TRBJ1-5, with D uncertain. V dropped 4 bases and J dropped 3 bases, with 11 bases sitting between them. The CDR3 has 14 amino acids. The germline V gene encodes CDR1 SGHRS and CDR2 YFSETQ. The CDR3 reads CASSLGYNNQPQHF. CDR3 nucleotide sequence: TGCGCCAGCAGCCTGGGTTACAACAATCAGCCCCAGCATTTT.